This T cell receptor beta chain was sequenced for a study of patients and donors after allogeneic stem cell transplantation. MiXCR, applied by TCRdb to the RT-PCR reads, yields one record per CDR3 protein. The sample has around 160,000 distinct CDR3 sequences, over 25% seen once. The CDR3 is 15 amino acids. This receptor was obtained from a human donor who was either an allogeneic HSCT recipient or a stem cell or donor lymphocyte infusion donor (not recorded which). It is not recorded whose cells these are; they may come from a transplant donor. The sample was blood, either unsorted or a sorted T cell fraction (not recorded which). The V and J genes are TRBV3-2 and TRBJ2-7. TRBV3-2 is noted as a pseudogene. CDR3 in DNA: TGTGCCAGCAGCCAAACCAGATCTCACCCCTACGAGCAGTACTTC. This translates into CASSQTRSHPYEQYF.